This T cell receptor beta chain appears in the sequencing data of a study of blood T cell repertoires in COVID-19. Measured with immunoSEQ multiplex PCR; TCRdb has only the in-frame clones, and not every one. The table records about 300,000 clones, 70% to 90% of them present only once. For this clone: This CDR3 is also generated by other DNA sequences in the sample.

The CDR3 length is 14 residues. Deletions cut 0 bases from V and 4 bases from J, with 10 bases between. CDR1 SGHTA and CDR2 FQGNSA come from the germline V gene. The sequence was obtained from a man aged 18 to 29 who had recovered from COVID-19. Sequenced input: peripheral blood. The rearrangement uses TRBV7-2 and TRBJ2-7; D gene uncertain. The CDR3 spells CASSLARGTYEQYF. CDR3 DNA: TGTGCCAGCAGCTTAGCGAGAGGTACATACGAGCAGTACTTC.